This T cell receptor beta chain derives from a study of blood T cell repertoires in COVID-19. V lost 1 base and J 0 bases, leaving 10 bases between the germline ends. The germline V gene encodes CDR1 SNHLY and CDR2 FYNNEI. The CDR3 spans 16 residues. The method was immunoSEQ multiplex PCR; TCRdb's version includes in-frame clones alone and lacks a portion of them. The sample consists of approximately 320,000 clones, roughly 90% of them appearing once. Input material: PBMCs or T cells enriched from blood (not recorded which). This TCR was recovered from a man between 60 and 75 years old who had recovered from COVID-19. V and J are TRBV2 and TRBJ1-3; D call uncertain. CDR3 protein: CASSEVGRPSGNTIYF. The CDR3 nucleotides read TGTGCCAGCAGTGAAGTCGGCAGGCCCTCTGGAAACACCATATATTTT.